This is a list of T cell receptor beta chains from one sample in a study of cytomegalovirus exposure and HLA in healthy donors. The protocol was immunoSEQ multiplex PCR, while the TCRdb copy is restricted to in-frame clones and leaves out a portion. The profile shows 140,000 to 150,000 clones, more than 60% of them singletons. Sample: PBMCs. These receptors were taken from a male donor in good health and CMV-seronegative. The CDR3 runs from the conserved cysteine through the conserved F or W. D genes are given only for firm matches. A row's size may be missing; if present it is once, few, many or a size class.

size: once; D: -; J: TRBJ1-2; V: TRBV18; DNA: TGTGCCAGCTCACAGGGGCGCTATGGCTACACCTTC; CDR3: CASSQGRYGYTF
size: -; D: -; J: TRBJ2-5; V: TRBV7-9; DNA: TGTGCCAGCAGCTTAGCGAGGGAGACCCAGTACTTC; CDR3: CASSLARETQYF
size: -; D: -; J: TRBJ1-1; V: TRBV19; DNA: TGTGCCACCACGGCGGGCAGGGGTACTGAAGCTTTCTTT; CDR3: CATTAGRGTEAFF
size: few; D: TRBD2; J: TRBJ2-2; V: TRBV5-1; DNA: TGCGCCAGCAGATTAGCGGGGGATAACACCGGGGAGCTGTTTTTT; CDR3: CASRLAGDNTGELFF
size: once; D: -; J: TRBJ2-1; V: TRBV19; DNA: TGTGCCAGTAGTCCCCCGGGCGGGGCCGCCTACAATGAGCAGTTCTTC; CDR3: CASSPPGGAAYNEQFF
size: -; D: -; J: TRBJ2-7; V: TRBV7-9; DNA: TGTGCCAGCAGCCCAGGGACCCGGGACATGCCCTCGGAGCAGTACTTC; CDR3: CASSPGTRDMPSEQYF
size: -; D: -; J: TRBJ1-6; V: TRBV2; DNA: TGTGCCAGCAGTGCGCGGCAGGGTACGTCACCCCTCCACTTT; CDR3: CASSARQGTSPLHF
size: -; D: TRBD1; J: TRBJ2-6; V: TRBV18; DNA: TGTGCCAGCTCCCTACAGGGGATTGGGGCCAACGTCCTGACTTTC; CDR3: CASSLQGIGANVLTF
size: few; D: TRBD2; J: TRBJ2-7; V: TRBV4-3; DNA: TGCGCCAGCAGCCAAGGCTCGGGGGGATCCTACGAGCAGTACTTC; CDR3: CASSQGSGGSYEQYF
size: -; D: -; J: TRBJ2-7; V: TRBV13; DNA: TGTGCCAGCAGCTGGGGACACAACCACGAGCAGTACTTC; CDR3: CASSWGHNHEQYF
size: -; D: -; J: TRBJ1-3; V: TRBV19; DNA: TGTGCCAGTGGCTCCTGGACAGCCTCTGGAAACACCATATATTTT; CDR3: CASGSWTASGNTIYF
size: few; D: -; J: TRBJ1-6; V: TRBV6-5; DNA: TGTGCCAGCAGGGAGCGTTATAATTCACCCCTCCACTTT; CDR3: CASRERYNSPLHF
size: -; D: TRBD1; J: TRBJ2-7; V: TRBV19; DNA: TGTGCCAGTAGTGCCTGGACAGGGCCCTACGAGCAGTACTTC; CDR3: CASSAWTGPYEQYF
size: -; D: TRBD1; J: TRBJ2-1; V: TRBV11-3; DNA: TGTGCCAGCAGTCCCGGGACAGGGGATCATGAGCAGTTCTTC; CDR3: CASSPGTGDHEQFF
size: -; D: TRBD1; J: TRBJ1-2; V: TRBV15; DNA: TGTGCCACCAGCAGAGATCTATTAGGGGGCGCACTAGGCTACACCTTC; CDR3: CATSRDLLGGALGYTF
size: -; D: -; J: TRBJ1-6; V: TRBV2; DNA: TGTGCCAGCCAGGGGCCGTCTTTAGGGACCCTCCACTTT; CDR3: CASQGPSLGTLHF
size: -; D: TRBD1; J: TRBJ2-7; V: TRBV6-1; DNA: TGTGCCAGCAGTGGCCGGGACAGGGGCTACGAGCAGTACTTC; CDR3: CASSGRDRGYEQYF
size: -; D: -; J: TRBJ2-7; V: TRBV5-1; DNA: TGCGCCAGCAGCTTGAAGGAGCAGGGCCCCTCCTACGAGCAGTACTTC; CDR3: CASSLKEQGPSYEQYF
size: -; D: -; J: TRBJ1-1; V: TRBV7-2; DNA: TGTGCCAGCAACCCCTCTGCGGGGCGCGGGACTGAAGCTTTCTTT; CDR3: CASNPSAGRGTEAFF
size: once; D: -; J: TRBJ1-1; V: TRBV7-9; DNA: TGTGCCAGCAGCTTTGGCATGAACACTGAAGCTTTCTTT; CDR3: CASSFGMNTEAFF
size: -; D: TRBD2; J: TRBJ2-5; V: TRBV5-1; DNA: TGCGCCAGCAGCTTGGCGACTAGCGGGGTCCAAGAGACCCAGTACTTC; CDR3: CASSLATSGVQETQYF
size: -; D: TRBD2; J: TRBJ2-1; V: TRBV6-6; DNA: TGTGCCAGCCGTCAACCGGGACTAGCAGGCGAGCAGTTCTTC; CDR3: CASRQPGLAGEQFF
size: -; D: -; J: TRBJ1-1; V: TRBV5-8; DNA: TGTGCCAGCAGCCTCACTATTCGGAGGAACACTGAAGCTTTCTTT; CDR3: CASSLTIRRNTEAFF
size: few; D: -; J: TRBJ2-7; V: TRBV6-5; DNA: TGTGCCAGCAGTGTCGGAGATCAGGGCTACGAGCAGTACTTC; CDR3: CASSVGDQGYEQYF
size: -; D: -; J: TRBJ2-5; V: TRBV5-1; DNA: TGCGCCAGCAGCAGGAATCCAGCGGAAGAGACCCAGTACTTC; CDR3: CASSRNPAEETQYF
size: few; D: -; J: TRBJ2-7; V: TRBV6-5; DNA: TGTGCCAGCAGTTACTCACTGAGCTCCTACGAGCAGTACTTC; CDR3: CASSYSLSSYEQYF
size: -; D: -; J: TRBJ1-5; V: TRBV13; DNA: TGTGCCAGCAGCCAAGGGGATAGCAATCAGCCCCAGCATTTT; CDR3: CASSQGDSNQPQHF
size: -; D: -; J: TRBJ2-2; V: TRBV18; DNA: TGTGCCAGCTCACCCTTGTCCGACACCGGGGAGCTGTTTTTT; CDR3: CASSPLSDTGELFF
size: few; D: TRBD1; J: TRBJ2-7; V: TRBV5-1; DNA: TGCGCCAGCAGCTGGGGGACAGGTAGGGCATACGAGCAGTACTTC; CDR3: CASSWGTGRAYEQYF
size: few; D: -; J: TRBJ2-5; V: TRBV6-5; DNA: TGTGCCAGCAGTTACTCTGGTTTAGGGGTGGGAGAGACCCAGTACTTC; CDR3: CASSYSGLGVGETQYF
size: -; D: -; J: TRBJ2-6; V: TRBV7-7; DNA: TGTGCCAGCAGCCCCCGTTTAGCTGGGGCCAACGTCCTGACTTTC; CDR3: CASSPRLAGANVLTF
size: -; D: -; J: TRBJ2-7; V: TRBV20-1; DNA: TGCAGTGCAAGTTTTAGCTACGAGCAGTACTTC; CDR3: CSASFSYEQYF
size: -; D: -; J: TRBJ1-2; V: TRBV5-6; DNA: TGTGCCAGCGGCGGAAGTGGGTTTAACTATGGCTACCCCTTC; CDR3: CASGGSGFNYGYPF
size: once; D: TRBD1; J: TRBJ2-3; V: TRBV7-3; DNA: TGTGCCAGCAGCTCACTGACAGGGTATGGTGTCACAGATACGCAGTATTTT; CDR3: CASSSLTGYGVTDTQYF
size: -; D: -; J: TRBJ1-1; V: TRBV4-2; DNA: TGTGCCAGCAGCCCTCAAGGACGGGGGGAAGCTTTCTTT; CDR3: CASSPQGRGEAFF
size: -; D: -; J: TRBJ2-7; V: TRBV28; DNA: TGTGCCTGCAGTTTGACAGTCGGTAGCTCTCCCTACGAGCAGTACTTC; CDR3: CACSLTVGSSPYEQYF
size: once; D: TRBD1; J: TRBJ1-2; V: TRBV14; DNA: TGTGCCAGCAGCCAAGGACCCTTCGGGACAGAGCCCCGCTACACCTTC; CDR3: CASSQGPFGTEPRYTF
size: once; D: TRBD1; J: TRBJ1-5; V: TRBV5-1; DNA: TGCGCCAGCAGCTTGTCAGGGGGCGGCCAGCCCCAGCATTTT; CDR3: CASSLSGGGQPQHF
size: -; D: -; J: TRBJ2-6; V: TRBV7-2; DNA: TGTGCCAGCAGCCCAACGGGGGTACTCTCTGGGGCCAACGTCCTGACTTTC; CDR3: CASSPTGVLSGANVLTF
size: -; D: TRBD1; J: TRBJ1-2; V: TRBV2; DNA: TGTGCCAGCAGTGCGTCGGGACAGGGCATGGGCGGCTACACCTTC; CDR3: CASSASGQGMGGYTF
size: once; D: TRBD1; J: TRBJ1-1; V: TRBV29-1; DNA: TGCAGCGTTGACAGGGGGAGCGCTTTCTTT; CDR3: CSVDRGSAFF
size: -; D: -; J: TRBJ2-7; V: TRBV28; DNA: TGTGCCAGCAGTTTAAATTTGGGAGACTACGAGCAGTACTTC; CDR3: CASSLNLGDYEQYF
size: -; D: -; J: TRBJ1-1; V: TRBV10-1; DNA: TGCGCCAGCAGTTGGAGGAACACTGAAGCTTTCTTT; CDR3: CASSWRNTEAFF
size: -; D: TRBD1; J: TRBJ1-6; V: TRBV28; DNA: TGTGCCAGCAGTCAGGGACAGGGGAGTCGGCCCCTCCACTTT; CDR3: CASSQGQGSRPLHF
size: few; D: -; J: TRBJ2-1; V: TRBV27; DNA: TGTGCCAGCAGTCCAAGGGGGGGTGAGCAGTTCTTC; CDR3: CASSPRGGEQFF
size: -; D: -; J: TRBJ1-1; V: TRBV7-9; DNA: TGTGCCAGCAGCTTAACTTTTGCGGGGACTGAAGCTTTCTTT; CDR3: CASSLTFAGTEAFF
size: -; D: -; J: TRBJ2-5; V: TRBV20-1; DNA: TGCAGGGGGAGACAAGAGACCCAGTACTTC; CDR3: CRGRQETQYF
size: -; D: -; J: TRBJ2-5; V: TRBV7-8; DNA: TGTGCCAGCAGCTCCCCCGGTTTTGAGACCCAGTACTTC; CDR3: CASSSPGFETQYF
size: -; D: -; J: TRBJ2-2; V: TRBV4-3; DNA: TGCGCCAGCAGCCAAGACTGGGGGGTGGCGAACACCGGGGAGCTGTTTTTT; CDR3: CASSQDWGVANTGELFF
size: -; D: -; J: TRBJ1-3; V: TRBV6-6; DNA: TGTGCCAGCAGAACTCAGGGTGGGTCTGGAAACACCATATATTTT; CDR3: CASRTQGGSGNTIYF
size: -; D: -; J: TRBJ2-7; V: TRBV18; DNA: TGTGCCAGCTCACCACCGCGCGGCTCCTACGAGCAGTACTTC; CDR3: CASSPPRGSYEQYF
size: once; D: TRBD1; J: TRBJ2-7; V: TRBV5-1; DNA: TGCGCCAGCAGCCAGCTGACAGGGCACGAGCAGTACTTC; CDR3: CASSQLTGHEQYF
size: -; D: -; J: TRBJ1-2; V: TRBV6-1; DNA: TGTGCCAGCAGTGAGTGGGGCGGCTACACCTTC; CDR3: CASSEWGGYTF
size: -; D: -; J: TRBJ1-1; V: TRBV7-3; DNA: TGTGCCAGCAGCCTACGTCGGGAGGCTGAAGCTTTCTTT; CDR3: CASSLRREAEAFF
size: -; D: -; J: TRBJ1-5; V: TRBV19; DNA: TGTGCCAGTAGTATCTTCGGACAGAGCAATCAGCCCCAGCATTTT; CDR3: CASSIFGQSNQPQHF
size: -; D: -; J: TRBJ1-2; V: TRBV7-9; DNA: TGTGCCAGCAGCTTAGTTCGTTATGGCTACACCTTC; CDR3: CASSLVRYGYTF
size: -; D: TRBD1; J: TRBJ1-5; V: TRBV19; DNA: TGTGCCAGTAGTATGGATGGGACAGGCAATCAGCCCCAGCATTTT; CDR3: CASSMDGTGNQPQHF
size: -; D: TRBD1; J: TRBJ1-6; V: TRBV4-1; DNA: TGCGCCAGCAGCAAGACAGGGTTAAATTCACCCCTCCACTTT; CDR3: CASSKTGLNSPLHF
size: -; D: -; J: TRBJ1-2; V: TRBV7-9; DNA: TGTGCCAGCAGCTTAGGACAGTACTATGGCTACACCTTC; CDR3: CASSLGQYYGYTF